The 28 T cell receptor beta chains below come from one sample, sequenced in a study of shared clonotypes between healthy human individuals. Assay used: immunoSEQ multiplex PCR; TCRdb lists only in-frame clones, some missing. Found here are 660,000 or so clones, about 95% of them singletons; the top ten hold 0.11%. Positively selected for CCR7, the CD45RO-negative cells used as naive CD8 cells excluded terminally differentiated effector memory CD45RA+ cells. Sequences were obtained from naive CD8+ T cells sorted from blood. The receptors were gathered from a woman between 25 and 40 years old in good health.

The DNA for the CDR3 is TGTGCCAGCAGCCTGTGGGCAAATCAGCCCCAGCATTTT. Translating gives CASSLWANQPQHF. The chain has TRBV14 and TRBJ1-5; D call uncertain. The CDR3 consists of 13 residues. V dropped 4 bases and J dropped 4 bases, with 8 bases sitting between them. Germline CDR1 SGHDN, CDR2 FVKESK.

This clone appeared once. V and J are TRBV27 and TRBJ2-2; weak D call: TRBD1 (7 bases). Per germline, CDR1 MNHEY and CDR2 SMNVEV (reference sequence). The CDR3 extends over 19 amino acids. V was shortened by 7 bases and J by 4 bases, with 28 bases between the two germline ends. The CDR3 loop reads CASNPRGVARLVGTGELFF. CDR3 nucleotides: TGTGCCAGCAACCCCAGGGGGGTAGCAAGACTAGTTGGCACCGGGGAGCTGTTTTTT.

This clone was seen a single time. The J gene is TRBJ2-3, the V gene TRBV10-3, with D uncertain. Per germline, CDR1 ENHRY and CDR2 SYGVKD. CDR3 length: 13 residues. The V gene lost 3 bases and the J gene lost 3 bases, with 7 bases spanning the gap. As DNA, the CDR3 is TGTGCCATCAGTGAACGAACGACAGATACGCAGTATTTT. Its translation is CAISERTTDTQYF.

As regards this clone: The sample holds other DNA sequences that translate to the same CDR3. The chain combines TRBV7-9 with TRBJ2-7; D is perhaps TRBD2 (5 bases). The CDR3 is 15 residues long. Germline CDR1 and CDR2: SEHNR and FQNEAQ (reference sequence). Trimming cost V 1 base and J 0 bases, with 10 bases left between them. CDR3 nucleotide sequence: TGTGCCAGCAGCTTAGGACCAGGAGGCTCCTACGAGCAGTACTTC. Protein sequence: CASSLGPGGSYEQYF.

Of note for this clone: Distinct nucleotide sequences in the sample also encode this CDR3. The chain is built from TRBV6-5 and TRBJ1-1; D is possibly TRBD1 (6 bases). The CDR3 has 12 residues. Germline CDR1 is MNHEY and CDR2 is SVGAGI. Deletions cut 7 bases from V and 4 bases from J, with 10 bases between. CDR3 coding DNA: TGTGCCAGCACACAGGGTGGCACTGAAGCTTTCTTT. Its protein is CASTQGGTEAFF.

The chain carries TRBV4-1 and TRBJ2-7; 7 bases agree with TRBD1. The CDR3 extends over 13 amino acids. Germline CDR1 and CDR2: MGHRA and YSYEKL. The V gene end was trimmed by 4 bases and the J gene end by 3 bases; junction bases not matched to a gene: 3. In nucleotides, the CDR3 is TGCGCCAGCAGCCCCGGACAGGACTACGAGCAGTACTTC. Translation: CASSPGQDYEQYF.

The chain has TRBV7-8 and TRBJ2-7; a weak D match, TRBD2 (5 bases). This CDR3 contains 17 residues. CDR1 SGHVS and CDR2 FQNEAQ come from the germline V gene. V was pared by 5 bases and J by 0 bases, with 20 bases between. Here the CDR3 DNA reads TGTGCCAGCAGCCTACCCGGTGGTAGCGTTAGCTCCTACGAGCAGTACTTC. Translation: CASSLPGGSVSSYEQYF.

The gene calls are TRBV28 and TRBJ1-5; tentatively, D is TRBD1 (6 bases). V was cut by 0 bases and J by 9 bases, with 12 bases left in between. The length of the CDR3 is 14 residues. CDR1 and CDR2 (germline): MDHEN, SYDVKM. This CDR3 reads CASSLWTGGGPQHF. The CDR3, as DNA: TGTGCCAGCAGTTTATGGACAGGCGGAGGGCCCCAGCATTTT.

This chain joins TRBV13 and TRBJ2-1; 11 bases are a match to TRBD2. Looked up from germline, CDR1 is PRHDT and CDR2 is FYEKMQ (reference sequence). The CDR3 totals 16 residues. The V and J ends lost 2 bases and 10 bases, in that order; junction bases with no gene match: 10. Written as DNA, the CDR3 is TGTGCCAGCAGCTTAAGGGTCGCACTAGCGGGAGACGAGCAGTTCTTC. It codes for CASSLRVALAGDEQFF.

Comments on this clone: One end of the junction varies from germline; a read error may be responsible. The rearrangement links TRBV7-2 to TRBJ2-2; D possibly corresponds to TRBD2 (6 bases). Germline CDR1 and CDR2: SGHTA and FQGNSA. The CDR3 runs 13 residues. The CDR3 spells CASSVSGAGGLFF. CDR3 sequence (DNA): TGTGCCAGCAGCGTTAGCGGAGCTGGGGGGCTGTTTTTT.

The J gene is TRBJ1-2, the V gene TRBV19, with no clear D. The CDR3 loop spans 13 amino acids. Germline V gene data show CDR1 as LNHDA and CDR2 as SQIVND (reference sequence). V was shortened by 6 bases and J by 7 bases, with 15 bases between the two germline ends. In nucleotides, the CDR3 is TGTGCCAGTAGCCCAGCATCGCTATTTGGCTACACCTTC. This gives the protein CASSPASLFGYTF.

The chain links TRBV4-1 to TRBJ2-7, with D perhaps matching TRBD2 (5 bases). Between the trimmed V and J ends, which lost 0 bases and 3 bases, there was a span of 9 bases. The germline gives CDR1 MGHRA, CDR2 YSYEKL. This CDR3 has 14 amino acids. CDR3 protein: CASSQDPSSYEQYF. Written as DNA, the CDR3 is TGCGCCAGCAGCCAAGATCCTAGCAGCTACGAGCAGTACTTC.

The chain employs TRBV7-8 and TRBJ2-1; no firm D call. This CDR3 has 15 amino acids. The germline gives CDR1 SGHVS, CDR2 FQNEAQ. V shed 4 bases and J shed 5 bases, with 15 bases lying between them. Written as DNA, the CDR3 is TGTGCCAGCAGCTCTCTCTCCGGCACAAACAATGAGCAGTTCTTC. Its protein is CASSSLSGTNNEQFF.

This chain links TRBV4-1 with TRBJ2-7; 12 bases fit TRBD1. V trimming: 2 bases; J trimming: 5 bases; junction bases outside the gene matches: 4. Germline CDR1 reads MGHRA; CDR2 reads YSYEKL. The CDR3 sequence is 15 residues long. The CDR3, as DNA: TGCGCCAGCAGCCAACCGGGACAGGGGGCGGACGAGCAGTACTTC. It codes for CASSQPGQGADEQYF.

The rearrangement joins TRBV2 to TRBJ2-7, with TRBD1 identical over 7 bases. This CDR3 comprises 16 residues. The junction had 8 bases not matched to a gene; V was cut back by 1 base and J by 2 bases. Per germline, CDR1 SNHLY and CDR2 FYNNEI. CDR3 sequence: CASSEGVDRLAYEQYF. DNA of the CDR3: TGTGCCAGCAGTGAAGGGGTGGACAGGTTGGCCTACGAGCAGTACTTC.

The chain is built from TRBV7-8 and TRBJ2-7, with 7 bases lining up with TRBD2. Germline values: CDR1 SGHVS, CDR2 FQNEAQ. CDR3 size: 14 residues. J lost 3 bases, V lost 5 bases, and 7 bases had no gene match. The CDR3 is CASSAPRGVYEQYF. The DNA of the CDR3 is TGTGCCAGCAGCGCCCCCCGGGGGGTCTACGAGCAGTACTTC.

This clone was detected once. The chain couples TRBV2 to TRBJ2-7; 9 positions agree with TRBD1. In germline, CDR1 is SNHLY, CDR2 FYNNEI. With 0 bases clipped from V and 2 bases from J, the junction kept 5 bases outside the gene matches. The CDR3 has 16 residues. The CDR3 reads CASSEALGQGPYEQYF. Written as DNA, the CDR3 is TGTGCCAGCAGTGAAGCGCTGGGACAGGGTCCCTACGAGCAGTACTTC.

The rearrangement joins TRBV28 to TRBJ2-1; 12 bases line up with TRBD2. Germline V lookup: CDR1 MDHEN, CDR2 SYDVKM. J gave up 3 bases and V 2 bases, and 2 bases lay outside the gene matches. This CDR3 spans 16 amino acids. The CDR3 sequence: CASSLQGLAGYNEQFF. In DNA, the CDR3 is TGTGCCAGCAGTTTACAGGGACTAGCGGGCTACAATGAGCAGTTCTTC.

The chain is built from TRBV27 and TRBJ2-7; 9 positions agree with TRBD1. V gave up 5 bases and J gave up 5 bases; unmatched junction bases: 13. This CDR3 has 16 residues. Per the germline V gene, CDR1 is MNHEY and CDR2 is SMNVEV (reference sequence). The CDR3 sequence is CASSPETGGAVNEQYF. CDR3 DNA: TGTGCCAGCAGTCCAGAAACAGGGGGCGCGGTCAACGAGCAGTACTTC.

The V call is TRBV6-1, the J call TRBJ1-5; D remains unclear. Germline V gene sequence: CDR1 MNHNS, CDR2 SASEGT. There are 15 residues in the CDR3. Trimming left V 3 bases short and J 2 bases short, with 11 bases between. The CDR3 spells CASSDGPLGNQPQHF. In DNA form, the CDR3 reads TGTGCCAGCAGTGACGGACCGTTGGGCAATCAGCCCCAGCATTTT.

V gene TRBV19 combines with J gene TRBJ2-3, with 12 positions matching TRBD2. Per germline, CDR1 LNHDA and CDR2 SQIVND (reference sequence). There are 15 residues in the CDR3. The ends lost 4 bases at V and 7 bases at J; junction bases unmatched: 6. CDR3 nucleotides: TGTGCCAGTAGTACGCGACTAGCGGGAGTGTATACGCAGTATTTT. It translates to CASSTRLAGVYTQYF.

CDR3 DNA sequence: TGCGCCAGCAGCCGCCGGACAGGGGGACCCTACGAGCAGTACTTC. Translation: CASSRRTGGPYEQYF. The V gene is TRBV4-1, the J gene TRBJ2-7, with TRBD1 matching 10 bases. V gave up 4 bases and J gave up 2 bases; unmatched junction bases: 5. The CDR3 is 15 amino acids. The germline gives CDR1 MGHRA, CDR2 YSYEKL.

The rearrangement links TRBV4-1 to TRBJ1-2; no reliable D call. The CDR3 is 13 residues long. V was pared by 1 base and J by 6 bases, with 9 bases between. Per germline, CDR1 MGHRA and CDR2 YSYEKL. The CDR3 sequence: CASSQGYGNGYTF. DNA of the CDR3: TGCGCCAGCAGCCAAGGGTATGGGAATGGCTACACCTTC.

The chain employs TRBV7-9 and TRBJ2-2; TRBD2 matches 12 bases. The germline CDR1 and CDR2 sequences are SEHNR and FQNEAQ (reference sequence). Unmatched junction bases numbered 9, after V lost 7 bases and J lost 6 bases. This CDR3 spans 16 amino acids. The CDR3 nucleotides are TGTGCCAGCATCCATCGATCTAGCGGGAGGGCCGGGGAGCTGTTTTTT. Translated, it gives CASIHRSSGRAGELFF.

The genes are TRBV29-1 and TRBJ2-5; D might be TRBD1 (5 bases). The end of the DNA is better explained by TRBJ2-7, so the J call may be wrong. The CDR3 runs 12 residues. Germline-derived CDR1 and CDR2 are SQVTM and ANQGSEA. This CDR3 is CSVAGDSYEQYF. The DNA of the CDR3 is TGCAGCGTTGCTGGTGACAGCTACGAGCAGTACTTC.

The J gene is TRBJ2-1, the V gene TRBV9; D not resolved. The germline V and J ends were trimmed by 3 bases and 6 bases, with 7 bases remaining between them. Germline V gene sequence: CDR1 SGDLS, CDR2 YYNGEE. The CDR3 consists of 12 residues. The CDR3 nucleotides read TGTGCCAGCAGCGGATTCACCAATGAGCAGTTCTTC. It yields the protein CASSGFTNEQFF.

The CDR3 bases are TGCGCCAGCGGGACTAGCGGGAGAGGTGAGCAGTTCTTC. Translation: CASGTSGRGEQFF. The chain links TRBV10-1 to TRBJ2-1; 14 nucleotides align to TRBD2. CDR3 length: 13 amino acids. The V segment lost 8 bases and the J segment 9 bases; nucleotides outside the gene matches: 3. Germline V gene lookup returns CDR1 WNHNN and CDR2 SYGVQD (reference sequence).

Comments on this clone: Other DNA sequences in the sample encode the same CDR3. The CDR3 bases are TGTGCCAGCAGAGGTCCGGAGACCCAGTACTTC. Amino acids: CASRGPETQYF. The V gene is TRBV28, the J gene TRBJ2-5; D not certain. CDR1 and CDR2 from the germline V gene are MDHEN and SYDVKM. This CDR3 has 11 amino acids. Trimming removed 6 bases at V and 5 bases at J, with 7 bases between. The variable domain in full, completed from reference TRBV28 and TRBJ2-5, reads DVKVTQSSRYLVKRTGEKVFLECVQDMDHENMFWYRQDPGLGLRLIYFSYDVKMKEKGDIPEGYSVSREKKERFSLILESASTNQTSMYLCASRGPETQYFGPGTRLLVL.